This TCR beta chain was sequenced during a study of beta chain features in type 1 diabetes. Across the study: Sorted cells from all samples, numbering some 99,000,000, were examined. Study-wide points: Since sequencing was performed on cDNA, cells with high TCR expression could be over-represented. These data did not resolve whether HLA type affects TCRB rearrangement.

Sequencing targeted expressed TCRB transcripts, as all isolated RNA had been reverse transcribed. Average reads for naive, central memory and regulatory T cell samples were about 3.6 million. This table comes from immunoSEQ multiplex PCR, and its TCRdb copy is limited to in-frame clones, with some not included. The sample shows about 260,000 clones, more than 65% of them seen only once. CDR1 is LGHNA, CDR2 YNFKEQ, per germline. The V end was cut by 1 base, the J end by 3 bases, with 9 bases between. This CDR3 has 14 amino acids. As for this clone: Antigen unknown.

This sequence joins TRBV4-2 and TRBJ1-2; no clear D. This clonotype was obtained from a man aged 30 to 39 in good health. The specimen sequenced was naive CD4+ T cells from blood. CDR3 coding DNA: TGTGCCAGCAGCCAAGTCGGGTCTGACTATGGCTACACCTTC. Translating it yields CASSQVGSDYGYTF.